The entry below gives a single T cell receptor beta chain sequence along with its context. This clone was found a few times. The target of this receptor is not known. Per-base quality was not reported, and no clone a single base away is much larger than it. As encoded in the germline V gene, CDR1 is MNHNS while CDR2 is SASEGT. Inclusive of the bounding cysteine and phenylalanine, the CDR3 is 17 residues long. CDR3 DNA only is kept here, 51 bases in frame from base 1. V sheds 0 bases and J sheds 0 bases, leaving 12 bases between their ends. This record comes from a study of beta chain features in type 1 diabetes (dated by TCRdb to between 2017 and 2018). At the level of the whole study: Patients and healthy donors did not differ in mean age, gender distribution, total cell number or subset yield. Regulatory and stem cell-like memory subsets were isolated from only 8 patients and roughly 8 healthy donors, whereas naive and central memory subsets came from all 30 or so donors. Across all samples, some 100,000,000 sorted cells were examined, and cell number per subset correlated strongly with RNA yield. The study compared TCRB repertoires of sorted circulating CD4+ T cell subsets between recently diagnosed type 1 diabetes patients and matched healthy donors.

From each donor, a single peripheral blood sample of around 0.12 L on average was drawn into heparinised tubes. A BD FACSAria II was used to sort naive, central memory, regulatory and stem cell-like memory CD4+ T cells with a panel that included CD45RO, CCR7, CD25, CD127, CD95 and CD27. A purity above 98% was achieved for all sorted populations. Right away, PBMCs were isolated by Lymphoprep density gradient centrifugation and were stained directly, with no culture step. Samples were stained and sorted in pairs, with one healthy donor and one patient per experiment, so that batch effects were minimized. What the work shows at the level of the full study, not this receptor alone: Because the HLA sub-analyses included only small numbers of individuals, any influence of HLA type on TCRB rearrangement was left unresolved. Type 1 diabetes patients showed a moderate but significant shortening of TCRB CDR3 length in all four CD4+ subsets. PCR might favor shorter templates, but patient and control samples were amplified and corrected together, so any skew would affect both groups equally. At VDJ recombination sites, type 1 diabetes patients had fewer insertions and more deleted nucleotides, which implies abnormalities in thymic rearrangement. Naive, central memory and regulatory TCRB repertoires appeared to be more similar among patients than among healthy donors. Sequencing cDNA rather than genomic DNA could over-represent highly expressing activated cells, although activation and CD3 levels did not differ between groups.

The High Capacity cDNA Reverse Transcription Kit was used to reverse transcribe all of the isolated RNA, meaning that expressed TCRB transcripts were what got sequenced. Naive, central memory and regulatory T cell samples underwent deep immunoSEQ sequencing, averaging about 3.57 million total reads per sample. After sorted cells were lysed in RLT buffer, RNA was extracted with DNase-treated RNeasy Micro or Mini kits, with the choice depending on cell number. To prevent cross-contamination, every cell subset was processed on its own, while patient and healthy donor samples were processed together. The immunoSEQ multiplex PCR was used to amplify TCRB sequences from cDNA, yielding 87-bp fragments that span the CDR3 region. Sequencing of the amplicons was performed on the Illumina HiSeq platform. Concerning the study's data processing: Synthetic template baselines were used to correct PCR bias computationally, reads within Hamming distance 2 were collapsed together, and singletons that could not be merged were discarded. Reads were aligned against IMGT so that V, D and J genes, CDR3 length and insertions or deletions at six rearrangement sites could be assigned. Within each subset, clonotype counts were normalized to sorted cell number, and only after that were true diversity and Gini coefficients computed with the tcR R package. Repertoire sharing was quantified using the overlap coefficient calculated on TCRB nucleotide sequences. TCRdb mirrors the immuneACCESS table, restricted to in-frame sequences. Some clones are absent from its copies; in checked studies, under half trace to an unresolved V gene, and the reason for the others is unknown. The DNA was the basis for D and trimming; V, J and clone size are from that table. The sample data list 200,000 to 300,000 clones, and 25% to 35% of these were observed just once. In total, the top ten clones hold about 3.9% of the sample.

Sequencing was performed on central memory CD4+ T cells from blood. Recombination linked TRBV6-1 to TRBJ1-3; the D gene is possibly TRBD1, with 5 bases matching. The clonotype was recovered from a man under 40 in good health. The encoded CDR3 is CASSEAHGGSSGNTIYF. The nucleotide sequence reads TGTGCCAGCAGTGAAGCGCATGGGGGGAGCTCTGGAAACACCATATATTTT.